The rows below give T cell receptor beta chains drawn from one sample of a study of brain T cells in children with intractable seizures. Repertoires were generated with immunoSEQ multiplex PCR, while TCRdb's copy carries only in-frame clones and drops some. This repertoire shows 7,500 to 10,000 clones, around 70% found once; its top ten account for approximately 9.1%. Sample: resected brain tissue, taken at surgery. These receptors came from a boy younger than two with tuberous sclerosis and intractable seizures. The CDR3 runs from the conserved cysteine through the conserved F or W. Each record gives: V gene, D gene, J gene, clone size, CDR3 length, CDR3 DNA, CDR3 protein. A D gene is named only where the DNA matches it firmly. Clone size is not always given. Where it is, it says once, few, many or a class for expanded clones.

V gene: TRBV6-5
D gene: .
J gene: TRBJ1-6
clone size: .
CDR3 length: 16
CDR3 DNA: TGTGCCAGCAGTTATAGGGTTACCCTCTATAATTCACCCCTCCACTTT
CDR3 protein: CASSYRVTLYNSPLHF

V gene: TRBV6-4
D gene: .
J gene: TRBJ2-7
clone size: .
CDR3 length: 13
CDR3 DNA: TGTGCCAGCAGTGACGGGCGGGCCTACGAGCAGTACTTC
CDR3 protein: CASSDGRAYEQYF

V gene: TRBV10-1
D gene: TRBD2
J gene: TRBJ2-2
clone size: .
CDR3 length: 21
CDR3 DNA: TGCGCCACCCACTCCCTGACTAGCGGGATGTTAAGATGTAAGATAACGGGGGAGCTGTTTTTT
CDR3 protein: CATHSLTSGMLRCKITGELFF

V gene: TRBV19
D gene: .
J gene: TRBJ2-3
clone size: .
CDR3 length: 12
CDR3 DNA: TGTGCCAGTAGTATAGATCGTTATACGCAGTATTTT
CDR3 protein: CASSIDRYTQYF

V gene: TRBV27
D gene: TRBD2
J gene: TRBJ2-3
clone size: .
CDR3 length: 17
CDR3 DNA: TGTGCCAGCAGTTTTGGTGTGGTAGCGGGAGTTAAAGATACGCAGTATTTT
CDR3 protein: CASSFGVVAGVKDTQYF

V gene: TRBV4-1
D gene: .
J gene: TRBJ1-1
clone size: few
CDR3 length: 13
CDR3 DNA: TGCGCCAGCAGCCCCCCTACCAGTGGTGAAGCTTTCTTT
CDR3 protein: CASSPPTSGEAFF

V gene: TRBV7-6
D gene: .
J gene: TRBJ1-6
clone size: .
CDR3 length: 12
CDR3 DNA: TGTGCCAGCAGCTTCAGCAATTCACCCCTCCACTTT
CDR3 protein: CASSFSNSPLHF

V gene: TRBV5-6
D gene: .
J gene: TRBJ1-2
clone size: once
CDR3 length: 12
CDR3 DNA: TGTGCCAGCAGCCAGCTCTCAGGGGGCTACACCTTC
CDR3 protein: CASSQLSGGYTF

V gene: TRBV6-5
D gene: .
J gene: TRBJ1-2
clone size: .
CDR3 length: 11
CDR3 DNA: TGTGCCAGCGGGACAAACTATGGCTACACCTTC
CDR3 protein: CASGTNYGYTF

V gene: TRBV30
D gene: .
J gene: TRBJ2-1
clone size: .
CDR3 length: 13
CDR3 DNA: TGTGCCTGGAAAAGGGACGACTACAATGAGCAGTTCTTC
CDR3 protein: CAWKRDDYNEQFF

V gene: TRBV6-5
D gene: .
J gene: TRBJ2-2
clone size: .
CDR3 length: 12
CDR3 DNA: TGTGCCAGCCTCATGGGACCCGAGGAGCTGTTTTTT
CDR3 protein: CASLMGPEELFF

V gene: TRBV4-2
D gene: TRBD2
J gene: TRBJ2-5
clone size: .
CDR3 length: 15
CDR3 DNA: TGTGCCAGCAGCCAAGCCACTAGCGGTCAAGAGACCCAGTACTTC
CDR3 protein: CASSQATSGQETQYF

V gene: TRBV6-2/TRBV6-3
D gene: .
J gene: TRBJ1-3
clone size: few
CDR3 length: 18
CDR3 DNA: TGTGCCAGCAGTCCATCCCTTTCCCGGACACACTCTGGAAACACCATATATTTT
CDR3 protein: CASSPSLSRTHSGNTIYF

V gene: TRBV15
D gene: .
J gene: TRBJ2-1
clone size: .
CDR3 length: 14
CDR3 DNA: TGTGCCACCAGCAGAGTTGGGCCCTACAATGAGCAGTTCTTC
CDR3 protein: CATSRVGPYNEQFF

V gene: TRBV18
D gene: TRBD2
J gene: TRBJ2-2
clone size: once
CDR3 length: 15
CDR3 DNA: TGTGCCAGCTCACGGACTAGTGGTATCCCCGGGGAGCTGTTTTTT
CDR3 protein: CASSRTSGIPGELFF

V gene: TRBV7-9
D gene: .
J gene: TRBJ1-6
clone size: .
CDR3 length: 13
CDR3 DNA: TGTGCCAGCAGCTTCAATGCAGGATCACCCCTCCACTTT
CDR3 protein: CASSFNAGSPLHF

V gene: TRBV13
D gene: .
J gene: TRBJ2-7
clone size: .
CDR3 length: 13
CDR3 DNA: TGTGCCAGCAGCCTCGGGACATCCGGCGAGCAGTACTTC
CDR3 protein: CASSLGTSGEQYF

V gene: TRBV2
D gene: TRBD1
J gene: TRBJ1-4
clone size: .
CDR3 length: 14
CDR3 DNA: TGTGCCAGCAGTGCCGCGGCAGGGGGCGGAAAACTGTTTTTT
CDR3 protein: CASSAAAGGGKLFF

V gene: TRBV7-9
D gene: .
J gene: TRBJ2-1
clone size: .
CDR3 length: 13
CDR3 DNA: TGTGCCAGCAGCTGGGCGGGTCCTAGAGAGCAGTTCTTC
CDR3 protein: CASSWAGPREQFF

V gene: TRBV5-1
D gene: TRBD2
J gene: TRBJ2-3
clone size: .
CDR3 length: 17
CDR3 DNA: TGCGCCAGCAGCTTGGCCATAGCGGGGGGGCCTGCAGATACGCAGTATTTT
CDR3 protein: CASSLAIAGGPADTQYF

V gene: TRBV18
D gene: .
J gene: TRBJ1-1
clone size: .
CDR3 length: 15
CDR3 DNA: TGTGCCAGCTCACCATTACAGGGCTGGAGCACTGAAGCTTTCTTT
CDR3 protein: CASSPLQGWSTEAFF

V gene: TRBV7-9
D gene: .
J gene: TRBJ2-7
clone size: .
CDR3 length: 13
CDR3 DNA: TGTGCCAGCAGCTTATGGGAGGAGTACGAGCAGTACTTC
CDR3 protein: CASSLWEEYEQYF

V gene: TRBV6-5
D gene: TRBD1
J gene: TRBJ2-5
clone size: .
CDR3 length: 14
CDR3 DNA: TGTGCCAGCAGTCCGTCAGGGGGCTGGGAGACCCAGTACTTC
CDR3 protein: CASSPSGGWETQYF

V gene: TRBV11-2
D gene: .
J gene: TRBJ1-4
clone size: .
CDR3 length: 18
CDR3 DNA: TGTGCCAGCAGCTTGGGTCAGGACATAACCTCAACTAATGAAAAACTGTTTTTT
CDR3 protein: CASSLGQDITSTNEKLFF

V gene: TRBV4-1
D gene: .
J gene: TRBJ2-5
clone size: few
CDR3 length: 13
CDR3 DNA: TGCGCCAGCAGCCAAGATGTCTTGAAGACCCAGTACTTC
CDR3 protein: CASSQDVLKTQYF

V gene: TRBV20-1
D gene: .
J gene: TRBJ2-5
clone size: once
CDR3 length: 12
CDR3 DNA: TGCAGTGCTGGTGACTCTCAAGAGACCCAGTACTTC
CDR3 protein: CSAGDSQETQYF

V gene: TRBV7-3
D gene: .
J gene: TRBJ2-6
clone size: once
CDR3 length: 17
CDR3 DNA: TGTGCCAGCAGCTTAGGGGACGGCCTCTCTGGGGCCAACGTCCTGACTTTC
CDR3 protein: CASSLGDGLSGANVLTF

V gene: TRBV19
D gene: TRBD1
J gene: TRBJ1-5
clone size: .
CDR3 length: 17
CDR3 DNA: TGTGCCAGTAGTATAGATGGACAGGGTAGTGGCAATCAGCCCCAGCATTTT
CDR3 protein: CASSIDGQGSGNQPQHF

V gene: TRBV30
D gene: .
J gene: TRBJ1-2
clone size: .
CDR3 length: 10
CDR3 DNA: TGTGCCTGGAGGGGTTATGGCTACACCTTC
CDR3 protein: CAWRGYGYTF